In its sample, the clone carrying this TCR beta chain was seen once. The antigen is undetermined. The CDR3 totals 13 residues. V shed 9 bases and J 5 bases; nucleotides not matched to a gene: 6. Germline lookup yields CDR1 LNHDA and CDR2 SQIVND (reference sequence). This entry is derived from a study of T cell responses to AZD1222 COVID-19 vaccine. Study-wide results and caveats: Two AZD1222 doses significantly raised spike-specific TCR breadth and depth over controls. Baseline testing showed seropositivity in only a handful of AZD1222 recipients.

The repertoire was sequenced with immunoSEQ multiplex PCR; TCRdb's copy has only in-frame clones and lacks some. The sample holds around 120,000 clones, roughly 89% seen once. The sequence was collected from an adult in good health. This specimen was peripheral blood, taken on day 0 of AZD1222 vaccination. J is TRBJ1-5 and V is TRBV19, with 8 bases aligning to TRBD1. This CDR3 is CASTGQGYQPQHF. In nucleotides, the CDR3 is TGTGCCAGCACCGGACAGGGTTATCAGCCCCAGCATTTT. The full variable domain, with the rest looked up from reference TRBV19 and TRBJ1-5, is DGGITQSPKYLFRKEGQNVTLSCEQNLNHDAMYWYRQDPGQGLRLIYYSQIVNDFQKGDIAEGYSVSREKKESFPLTVTSAQKNPTAFYLCASTGQGYQPQHFGDGTRLSIL.